Sequencing of this T cell receptor beta chain was carried out in a study of regulatory T cells. Regarding the study as a whole: Patient CD8+ T cells trended toward lower Shannon entropy than controls.

The germline gives CDR1 SGHAT, CDR2 FQNNGV. CDR3 length: 15 residues. The ends were cut back, 5 bases at V and 6 bases at J, with 19 bases in the middle. The PCR used 52 TRBV and 13 TRBJ primers. TCRdb's table, derived via immunoSEQ multiplex PCR, lists solely in-frame clones and lacks some. The sample has 20,000 or so clones, approximately 94% seen once; the top ten hold around 3.3%. As to this clone: The antigen is not known.

A couple of CD3G-deficient patients had more severe autoimmunity; all had some. Patients aged 2 to 39 years had fewer naive T cells. The chain uses TRBV11-2 and TRBJ1-1; D unclear. The TCR sequence derives from a child aged 2-15 years with CD3G deficiency. The material sequenced was CD8+ T cells sorted from blood. For the CDR3, the DNA is TGTGCCAGCAGCCCGCGGGGTGGGGTCGATGCTGAAGCTTTCTTT. This translates into CASSPRGGVDAEAFF.